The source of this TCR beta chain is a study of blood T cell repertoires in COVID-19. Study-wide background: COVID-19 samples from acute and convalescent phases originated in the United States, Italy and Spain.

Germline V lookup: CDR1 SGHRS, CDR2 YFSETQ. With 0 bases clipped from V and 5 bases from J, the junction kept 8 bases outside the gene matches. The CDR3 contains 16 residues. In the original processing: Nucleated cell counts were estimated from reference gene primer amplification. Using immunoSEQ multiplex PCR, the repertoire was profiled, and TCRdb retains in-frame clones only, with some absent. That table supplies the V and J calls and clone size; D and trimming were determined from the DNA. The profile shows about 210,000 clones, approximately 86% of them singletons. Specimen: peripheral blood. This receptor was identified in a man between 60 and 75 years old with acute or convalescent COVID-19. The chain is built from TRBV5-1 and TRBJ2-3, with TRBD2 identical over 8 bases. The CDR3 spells CASSLEQRGSGDTQYF. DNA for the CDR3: TGCGCCAGCAGCTTGGAGCAGCGGGGGTCTGGAGATACGCAGTATTTT.